These T cell receptor beta chains were read from a single sample in a study of cytomegalovirus exposure and HLA in healthy donors. Clones were read by immunoSEQ multiplex PCR, and TCRdb kept only the in-frame ones, dropping some. The data hold more than 80,000 clones, with around four fifths observed a single time. Sequenced input: PBMCs. Receptors were obtained from a female donor in good health and CMV-seropositive. Both conserved end residues are part of each CDR3. D genes are given only for firm matches. Rows give clone size only sometimes, using once, few, many, or a class for an expanded clone.

CDR3: CASSSPGQGAHDTQYF
DNA: TGTGCCAGCAGTTCCCCGGGACAGGGGGCGCACGATACGCAGTATTTT
D: TRBD1
J: TRBJ2-3
size: -
V: TRBV28

CDR3: CASNPGTEASNYGYTF
DNA: TGTGCCAGCAACCCCGGGACAGAGGCTTCTAACTATGGCTACACCTTC
D: TRBD1
J: TRBJ1-2
size: once
V: TRBV7-9

CDR3: CARVRGAGGYTQYF
DNA: TGTGCCAGGGTAAGGGGGGCGGGAGGATATACGCAGTATTTT
D: TRBD2
J: TRBJ2-3
size: -
V: TRBV7-3

CDR3: CASRNSGGSYEQYF
DNA: TGTGCCAGCAGGAACAGCGGGGGCTCCTACGAGCAGTACTTC
D: TRBD2
J: TRBJ2-7
size: -
V: TRBV2

CDR3: CASSFPGVVGYTF
DNA: TGTGCCAGCAGCTTTCCGGGGGTAGTGGGCTACACCTTC
D: -
J: TRBJ1-2
size: -
V: TRBV7-9

CDR3: CASSLGGGVVNSPLHF
DNA: TGTGCCAGCAGTTTGGGTGGGGGGGTGGTGAATTCACCCCTCCACTTT
D: -
J: TRBJ1-6
size: -
V: TRBV6-5

CDR3: CASRETMGANTEAFF
DNA: TGTGCCAGCCGCGAAACGATGGGGGCAAACACTGAAGCTTTCTTT
D: -
J: TRBJ1-1
size: -
V: TRBV7-9

CDR3: CASSYHMEKLFF
DNA: TGTGCCAGCAGTTACCACATGGAAAAACTGTTTTTT
D: -
J: TRBJ1-4
size: -
V: TRBV6-6

CDR3: CASRGLRDQPQHF
DNA: TGTGCCAGCAGGGGCCTGCGGGATCAGCCCCAGCATTTT
D: -
J: TRBJ1-5
size: -
V: TRBV27

CDR3: CASSLGGTGSREQYF
DNA: TGTGCCAGCAGCCTCGGGGGGACAGGGTCTAGAGAGCAGTACTTC
D: TRBD1
J: TRBJ2-7
size: -
V: TRBV28

CDR3: CASSPKTGASTDTQYF
DNA: TGTGCCAGCAGCCCCAAGACAGGCGCTAGCACAGATACGCAGTATTTT
D: -
J: TRBJ2-3
size: -
V: TRBV7-6

CDR3: CASSYLGDQETQYF
DNA: TGTGCCAGCAGTTACCTGGGCGACCAAGAGACCCAGTACTTC
D: -
J: TRBJ2-5
size: -
V: TRBV6-5

CDR3: CASIMSGQTFGYGYTF
DNA: TGTGCCAGCATAATGTCGGGACAGACGTTCGGATATGGCTACACCTTC
D: TRBD1
J: TRBJ1-2
size: -
V: TRBV2

CDR3: CASSPGTGYNQPQHF
DNA: TGTGCCAGCAGTCCCGGGACAGGGTATAATCAGCCCCAGCATTTT
D: TRBD1
J: TRBJ1-5
size: -
V: TRBV2

CDR3: CASSDRGTGELFF
DNA: TGTGCCAGCAGCGATCGGGGCACCGGGGAGCTGTTTTTT
D: -
J: TRBJ2-2
size: -
V: TRBV7-9